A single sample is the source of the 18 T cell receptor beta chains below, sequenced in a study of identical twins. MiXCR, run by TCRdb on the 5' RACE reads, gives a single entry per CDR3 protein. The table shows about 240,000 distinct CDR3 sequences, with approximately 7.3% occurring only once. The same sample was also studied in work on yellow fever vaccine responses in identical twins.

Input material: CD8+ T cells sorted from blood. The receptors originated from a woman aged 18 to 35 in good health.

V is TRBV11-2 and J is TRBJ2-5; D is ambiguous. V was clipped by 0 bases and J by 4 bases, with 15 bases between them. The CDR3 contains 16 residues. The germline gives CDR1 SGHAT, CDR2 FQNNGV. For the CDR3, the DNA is TGTGCCAGCAGCTTAGAGGTGCGGATCCTCGGAGAGACCCAGTACTTC. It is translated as CASSLEVRILGETQYF.

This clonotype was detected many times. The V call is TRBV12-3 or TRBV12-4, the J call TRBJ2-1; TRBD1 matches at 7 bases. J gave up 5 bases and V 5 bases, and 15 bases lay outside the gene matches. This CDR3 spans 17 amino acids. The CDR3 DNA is TGTGCCAGCAGTCACTTTATCAGAGGGGGCCTCGACAATGAGCAGTTCTTC. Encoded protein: CASSHFIRGGLDNEQFF.

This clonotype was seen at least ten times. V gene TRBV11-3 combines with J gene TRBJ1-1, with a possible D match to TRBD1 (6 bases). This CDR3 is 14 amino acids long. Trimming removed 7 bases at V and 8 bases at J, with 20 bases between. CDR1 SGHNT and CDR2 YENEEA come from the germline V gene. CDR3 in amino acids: CASIPWGTTGEAFF. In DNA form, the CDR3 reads TGTGCCAGCATCCCATGGGGGACCACAGGGGAAGCTTTCTTT.

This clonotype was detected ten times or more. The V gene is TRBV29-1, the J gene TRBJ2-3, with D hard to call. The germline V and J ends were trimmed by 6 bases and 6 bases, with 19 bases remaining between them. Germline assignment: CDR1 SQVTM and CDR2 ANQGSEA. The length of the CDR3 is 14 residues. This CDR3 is CSVDYFKESDTQYF. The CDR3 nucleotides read TGCAGCGTCGATTATTTTAAAGAGTCGGATACGCAGTATTTT.

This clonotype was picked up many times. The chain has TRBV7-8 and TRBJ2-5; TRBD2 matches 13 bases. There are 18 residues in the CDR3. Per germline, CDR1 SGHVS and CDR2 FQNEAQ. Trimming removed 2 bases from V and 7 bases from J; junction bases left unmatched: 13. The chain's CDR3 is CASSLTTSGGPRGVTQYF. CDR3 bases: TGTGCCAGCAGCTTAACGACTAGCGGGGGGCCGCGAGGGGTGACCCAGTACTTC.

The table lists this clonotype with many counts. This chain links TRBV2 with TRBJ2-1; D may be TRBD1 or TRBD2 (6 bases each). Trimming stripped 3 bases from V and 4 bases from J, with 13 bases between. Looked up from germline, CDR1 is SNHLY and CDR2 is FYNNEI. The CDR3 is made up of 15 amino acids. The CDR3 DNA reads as TGTGCCAGCAGTGACCCGGGGGCGGGATACAATGAGCAGTTCTTC. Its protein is CASSDPGAGYNEQFF.

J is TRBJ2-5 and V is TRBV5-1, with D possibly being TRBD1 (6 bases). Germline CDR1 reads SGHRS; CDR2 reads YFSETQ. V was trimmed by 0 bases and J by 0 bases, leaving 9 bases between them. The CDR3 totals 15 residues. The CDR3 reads CASSLVGDNQETQYF. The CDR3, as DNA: TGCGCCAGCAGCTTGGTGGGGGACAACCAAGAGACCCAGTACTTC. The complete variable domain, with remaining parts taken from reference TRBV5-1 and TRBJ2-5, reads KAGVTQTPRYLIKTRGQQVTLSCSPISGHRSVSWYQQTPGQGLQFLFEYFSETQRNKGNFPGRFSGRQFSNSRSEMNVSTLELGDSALYLCASSLVGDNQETQYFGPGTRLLVL.

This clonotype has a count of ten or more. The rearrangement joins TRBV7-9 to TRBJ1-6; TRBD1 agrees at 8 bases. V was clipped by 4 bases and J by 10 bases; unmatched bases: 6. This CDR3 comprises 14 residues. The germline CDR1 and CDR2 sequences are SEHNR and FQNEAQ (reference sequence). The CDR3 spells CASSWETGVSPLHF. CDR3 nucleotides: TGTGCCAGCAGCTGGGAGACAGGGGTCTCACCCCTCCACTTT.

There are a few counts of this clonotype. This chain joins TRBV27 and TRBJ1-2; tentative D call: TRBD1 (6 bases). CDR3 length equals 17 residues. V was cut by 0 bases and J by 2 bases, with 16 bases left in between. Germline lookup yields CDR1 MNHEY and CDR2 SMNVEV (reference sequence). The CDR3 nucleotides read TGTGCCAGCAGTTTATCCCCCGGAATGACAGGAAACTATGGCTACACCTTC. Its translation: CASSLSPGMTGNYGYTF.

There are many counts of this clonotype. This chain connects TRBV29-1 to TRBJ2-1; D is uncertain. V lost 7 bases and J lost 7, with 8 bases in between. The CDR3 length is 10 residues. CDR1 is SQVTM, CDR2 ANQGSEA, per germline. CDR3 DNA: TGCAGCGCGTCTTTGAATGAGCAGTTCTTC. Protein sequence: CSASLNEQFF.

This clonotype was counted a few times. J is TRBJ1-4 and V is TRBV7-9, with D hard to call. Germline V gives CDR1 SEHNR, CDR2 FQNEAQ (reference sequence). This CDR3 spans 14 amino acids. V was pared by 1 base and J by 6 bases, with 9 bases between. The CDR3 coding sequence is TGTGCCAGCAGCTTAGGGGGTTGGTATGAAAAACTGTTTTTT. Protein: CASSLGGWYEKLFF.

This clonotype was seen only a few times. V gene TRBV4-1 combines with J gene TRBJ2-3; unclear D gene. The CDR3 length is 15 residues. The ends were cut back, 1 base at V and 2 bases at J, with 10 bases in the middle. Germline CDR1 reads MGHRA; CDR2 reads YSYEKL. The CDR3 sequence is CASSQAETYTDTQYF. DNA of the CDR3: TGCGCCAGCAGCCAAGCAGAGACCTACACAGATACGCAGTATTTT.

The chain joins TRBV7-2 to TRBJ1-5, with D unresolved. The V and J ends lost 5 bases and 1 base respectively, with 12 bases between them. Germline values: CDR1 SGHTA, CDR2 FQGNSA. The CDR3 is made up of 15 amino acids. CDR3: CASSPRRASNQPQHF. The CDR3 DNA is TGTGCCAGCAGCCCCCGGAGGGCCAGCAATCAGCCCCAGCATTTT.

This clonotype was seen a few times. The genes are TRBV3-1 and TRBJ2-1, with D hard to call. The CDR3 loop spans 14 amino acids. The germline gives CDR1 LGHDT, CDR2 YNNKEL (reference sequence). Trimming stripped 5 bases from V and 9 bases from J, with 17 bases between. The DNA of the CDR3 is TGTGCCAGCAGCGTAAGTGAATGGATCGGTGAGCAGTTCTTC. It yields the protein CASSVSEWIGEQFF.

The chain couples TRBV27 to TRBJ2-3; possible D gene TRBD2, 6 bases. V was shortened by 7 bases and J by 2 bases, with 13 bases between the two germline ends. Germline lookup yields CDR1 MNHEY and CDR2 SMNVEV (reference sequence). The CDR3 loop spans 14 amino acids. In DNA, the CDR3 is TGTGCCAGCATTGGGTCGGGAGCCACAGATACGCAGTATTTT. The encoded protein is CASIGSGATDTQYF.

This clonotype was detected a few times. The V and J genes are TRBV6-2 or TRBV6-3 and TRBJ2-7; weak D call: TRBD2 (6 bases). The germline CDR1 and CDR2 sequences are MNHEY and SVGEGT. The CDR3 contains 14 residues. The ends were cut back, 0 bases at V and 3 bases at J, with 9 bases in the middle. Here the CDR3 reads CASSYSGGSYEQYV. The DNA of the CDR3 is TGTGCCAGCAGTTACTCTGGGGGGAGCTACGAGCAGTACGTC.

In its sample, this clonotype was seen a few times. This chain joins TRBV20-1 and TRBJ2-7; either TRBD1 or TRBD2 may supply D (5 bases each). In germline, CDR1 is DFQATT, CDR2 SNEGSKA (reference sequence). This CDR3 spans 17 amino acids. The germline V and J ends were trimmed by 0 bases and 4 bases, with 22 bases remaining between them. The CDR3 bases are TGCAGTGCTAGAGATCACAATAAGGCAGGGAGAGCGTACGAGCAGTACTTC. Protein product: CSARDHNKAGRAYEQYF.

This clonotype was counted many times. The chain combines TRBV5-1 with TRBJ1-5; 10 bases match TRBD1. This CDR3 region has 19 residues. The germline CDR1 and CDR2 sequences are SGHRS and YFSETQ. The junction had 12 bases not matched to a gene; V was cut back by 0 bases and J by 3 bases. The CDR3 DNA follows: TGCGCCAGCAGCTTGGGACAGGGGGCTCCCCAGCGATCCAATCAGCCCCAGCATTTT. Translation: CASSLGQGAPQRSNQPQHF. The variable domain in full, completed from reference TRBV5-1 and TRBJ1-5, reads KAGVTQTPRYLIKTRGQQVTLSCSPISGHRSVSWYQQTPGQGLQFLFEYFSETQRNKGNFPGRFSGRQFSNSRSEMNVSTLELGDSALYLCASSLGQGAPQRSNQPQHFGDGTRLSIL.